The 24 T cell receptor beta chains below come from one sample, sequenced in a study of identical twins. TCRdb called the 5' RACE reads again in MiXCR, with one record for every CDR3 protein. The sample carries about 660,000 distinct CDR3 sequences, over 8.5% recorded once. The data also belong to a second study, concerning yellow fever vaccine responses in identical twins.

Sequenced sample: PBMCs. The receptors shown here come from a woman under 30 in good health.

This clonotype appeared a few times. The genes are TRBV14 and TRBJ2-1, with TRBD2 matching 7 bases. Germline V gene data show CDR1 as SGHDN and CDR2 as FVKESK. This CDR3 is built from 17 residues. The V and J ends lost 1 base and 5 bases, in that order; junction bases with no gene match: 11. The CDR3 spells CASSQASGLIFHNEQFF. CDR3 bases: TGTGCCAGCAGCCAAGCTAGCGGACTTATATTCCACAATGAGCAGTTCTTC.

CDR3 nucleotide sequence: TGTGCCAGCAGCCGTCGTACCACCGGGGAGCTGTTTTTT. Translation gives CASSRRTTGELFF. The chain joins TRBV11-3 to TRBJ2-2; no firm D call. The CDR3 is 13 residues long. Germline CDR1 SGHNT, CDR2 YENEEA. Trimming removed 5 bases from V and 4 bases from J, with 8 bases in between.

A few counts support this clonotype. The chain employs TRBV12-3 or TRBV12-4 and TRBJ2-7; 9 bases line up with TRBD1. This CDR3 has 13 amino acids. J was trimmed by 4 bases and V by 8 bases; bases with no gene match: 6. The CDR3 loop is CASEGQGRYEQYF. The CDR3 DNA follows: TGTGCCAGCGAGGGACAGGGTCGGTACGAGCAGTACTTC.

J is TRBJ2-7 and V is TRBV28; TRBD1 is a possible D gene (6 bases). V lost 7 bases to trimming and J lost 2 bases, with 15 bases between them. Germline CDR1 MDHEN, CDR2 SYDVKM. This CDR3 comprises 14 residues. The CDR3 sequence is CASIDRSPAYEQYF. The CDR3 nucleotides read TGTGCCAGCATTGACAGGTCCCCGGCCTACGAGCAGTACTTC. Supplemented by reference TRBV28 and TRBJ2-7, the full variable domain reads DVKVTQSSRYLVKRTGEKVFLECVQDMDHENMFWYRQDPGLGLRLIYFSYDVKMKEKGDIPEGYSVSREKKERFSLILESASTNQTSMYLCASIDRSPAYEQYFGPGTRLTVT.

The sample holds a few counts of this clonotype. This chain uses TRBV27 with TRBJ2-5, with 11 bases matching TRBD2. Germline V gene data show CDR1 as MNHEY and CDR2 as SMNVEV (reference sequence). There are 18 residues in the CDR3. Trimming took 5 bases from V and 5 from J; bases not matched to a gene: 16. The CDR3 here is CASSPRLAGIEDGETQYF. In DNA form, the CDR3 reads TGTGCCAGCAGTCCTCGACTAGCGGGAATTGAGGACGGGGAGACCCAGTACTTC.

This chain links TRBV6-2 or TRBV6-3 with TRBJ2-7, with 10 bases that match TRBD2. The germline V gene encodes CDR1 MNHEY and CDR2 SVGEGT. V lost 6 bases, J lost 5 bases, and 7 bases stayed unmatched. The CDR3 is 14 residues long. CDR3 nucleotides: TGTGCCAGCAGAGACGCTAGCGGGGGCCACGAGCAGTACTTC. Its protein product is CASRDASGGHEQYF.

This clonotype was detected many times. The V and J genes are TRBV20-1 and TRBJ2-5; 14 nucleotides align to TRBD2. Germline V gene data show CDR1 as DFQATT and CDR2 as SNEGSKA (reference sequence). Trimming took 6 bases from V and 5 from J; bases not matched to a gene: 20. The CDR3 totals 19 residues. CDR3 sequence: CSARSGTSGREGVQETQYF. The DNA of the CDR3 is TGCAGTGCGCGGTCCGGGACTAGCGGGAGAGAGGGGGTCCAGGAGACCCAGTACTTC.

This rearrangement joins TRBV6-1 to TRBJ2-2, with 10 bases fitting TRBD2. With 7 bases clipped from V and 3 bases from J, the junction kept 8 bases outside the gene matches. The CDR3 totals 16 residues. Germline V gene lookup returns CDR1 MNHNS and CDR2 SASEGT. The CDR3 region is CASTLSGGTDTGELFF. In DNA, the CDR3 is TGTGCCAGCACTCTTAGCGGGGGGACTGACACCGGGGAGCTGTTTTTT.

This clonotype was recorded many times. CDR3 coding DNA: TGTGCCACCCAGGGGGCCCGAGAGACCCAGTACTTC. This translates into CATQGARETQYF. The chain combines TRBV12-3 or TRBV12-4 with TRBJ2-5; 8 nucleotides align to TRBD1. Losses at the gene ends were 10 bases for V and 4 bases for J; bases not matched to a gene: 5. The CDR3 covers 12 residues.

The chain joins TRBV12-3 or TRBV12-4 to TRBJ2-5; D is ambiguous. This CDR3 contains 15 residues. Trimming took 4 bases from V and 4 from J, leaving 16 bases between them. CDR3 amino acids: CASSSGSYRRETQYF. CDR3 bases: TGTGCCAGCAGTTCGGGCTCTTATAGGCGAGAGACCCAGTACTTC.

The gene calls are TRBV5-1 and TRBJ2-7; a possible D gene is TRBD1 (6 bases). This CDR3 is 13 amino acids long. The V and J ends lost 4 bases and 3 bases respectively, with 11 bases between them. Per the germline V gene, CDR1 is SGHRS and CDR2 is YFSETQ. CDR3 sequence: CASSMGTHYEQYF. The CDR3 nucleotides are TGCGCCAGCAGCATGGGGACACACTACGAGCAGTACTTC. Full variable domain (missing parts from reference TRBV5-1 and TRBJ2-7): KAGVTQTPRYLIKTRGQQVTLSCSPISGHRSVSWYQQTPGQGLQFLFEYFSETQRNKGNFPGRFSGRQFSNSRSEMNVSTLELGDSALYLCASSMGTHYEQYFGPGTRLTVT.

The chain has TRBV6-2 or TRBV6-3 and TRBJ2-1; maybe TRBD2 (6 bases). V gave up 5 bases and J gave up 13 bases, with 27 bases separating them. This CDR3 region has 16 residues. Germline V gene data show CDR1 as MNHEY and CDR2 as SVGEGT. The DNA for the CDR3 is TGTGCCAGCAGTAACCCGATCTTTCGCGTCGCGGGACGCCAGTTCTTC. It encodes CASSNPIFRVAGRQFF.

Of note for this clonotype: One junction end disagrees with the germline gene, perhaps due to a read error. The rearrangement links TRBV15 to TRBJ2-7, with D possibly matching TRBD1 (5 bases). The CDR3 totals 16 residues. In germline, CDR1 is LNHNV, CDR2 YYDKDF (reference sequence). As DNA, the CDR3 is TGTGCCACCAGCAGAGAGTTGGACATAAACACCTACGAGCAGCACTTC. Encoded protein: CATSRELDINTYEQHF.

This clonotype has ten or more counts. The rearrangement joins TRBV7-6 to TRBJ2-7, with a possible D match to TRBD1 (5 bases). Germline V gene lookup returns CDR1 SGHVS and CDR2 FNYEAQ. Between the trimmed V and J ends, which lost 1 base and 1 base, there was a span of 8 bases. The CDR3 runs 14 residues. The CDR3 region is CASSLEPGSYEQYF. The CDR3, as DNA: TGTGCCAGCAGCTTAGAACCAGGGTCCTACGAGCAGTACTTC.

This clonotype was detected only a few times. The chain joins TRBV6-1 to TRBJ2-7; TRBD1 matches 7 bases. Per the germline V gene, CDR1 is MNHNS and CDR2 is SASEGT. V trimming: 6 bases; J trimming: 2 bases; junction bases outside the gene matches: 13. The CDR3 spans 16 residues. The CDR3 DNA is TGTGCCAGCAGCCAAAGATTGGACAGGCGGACCTACGAGCAGTACTTC. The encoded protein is CASSQRLDRRTYEQYF.

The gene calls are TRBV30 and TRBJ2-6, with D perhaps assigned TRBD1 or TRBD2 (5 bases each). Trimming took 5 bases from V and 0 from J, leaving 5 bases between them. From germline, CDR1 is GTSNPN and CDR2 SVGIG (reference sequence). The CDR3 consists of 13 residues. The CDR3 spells CAWGTSGANVLTF. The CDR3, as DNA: TGTGCCTGGGGGACCTCTGGGGCCAACGTCCTGACTTTC. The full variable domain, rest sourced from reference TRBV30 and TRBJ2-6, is SQTIHQWPATLVQPVGSPLSLECTVEGTSNPNLYWYRQAAGRGLQLLFYSVGIGQISSEVPQNLSASRPQDRQFILSSKKLLLSDSGFYLCAWGTSGANVLTFGAGSRLTVL.

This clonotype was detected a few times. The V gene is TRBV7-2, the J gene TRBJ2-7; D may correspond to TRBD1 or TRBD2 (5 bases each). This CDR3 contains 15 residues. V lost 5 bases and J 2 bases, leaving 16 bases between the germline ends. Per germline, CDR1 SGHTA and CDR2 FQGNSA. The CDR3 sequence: CASSPSGHRPYEQYF. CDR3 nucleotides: TGTGCCAGCAGCCCGAGCGGACATCGCCCCTACGAGCAGTACTTC.

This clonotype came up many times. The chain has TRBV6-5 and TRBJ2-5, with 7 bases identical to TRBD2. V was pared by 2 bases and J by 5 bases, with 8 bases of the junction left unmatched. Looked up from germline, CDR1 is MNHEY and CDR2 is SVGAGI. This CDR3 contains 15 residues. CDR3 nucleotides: TGTGCCAGCAGTTACGGGAGGGTAAGAGTGGAGACCCAGTACTTC. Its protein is CASSYGRVRVETQYF.

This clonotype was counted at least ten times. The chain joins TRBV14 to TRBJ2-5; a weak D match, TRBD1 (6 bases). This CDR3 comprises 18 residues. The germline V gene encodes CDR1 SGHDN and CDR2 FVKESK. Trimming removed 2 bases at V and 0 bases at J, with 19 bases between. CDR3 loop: CASSQTGTQPQYQETQYF. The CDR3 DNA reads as TGTGCCAGCAGCCAAACCGGGACACAACCCCAGTACCAAGAGACCCAGTACTTC.

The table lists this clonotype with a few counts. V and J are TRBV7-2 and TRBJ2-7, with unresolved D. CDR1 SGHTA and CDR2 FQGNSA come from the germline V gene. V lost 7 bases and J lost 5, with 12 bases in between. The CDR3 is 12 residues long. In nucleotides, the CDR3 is TGTGCCAGCACCTCGTCACGCCACGAGCAGTACTTC. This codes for CASTSSRHEQYF.

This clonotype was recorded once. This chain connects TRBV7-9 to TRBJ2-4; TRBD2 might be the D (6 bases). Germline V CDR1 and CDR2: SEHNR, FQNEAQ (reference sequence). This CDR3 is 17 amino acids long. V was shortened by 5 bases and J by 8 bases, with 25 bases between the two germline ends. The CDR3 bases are TGTGCCAGCAGCATCCTCCGAGGGCTCAGGGAGGAGGACATTCAGTACTTC. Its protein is CASSILRGLREEDIQYF.

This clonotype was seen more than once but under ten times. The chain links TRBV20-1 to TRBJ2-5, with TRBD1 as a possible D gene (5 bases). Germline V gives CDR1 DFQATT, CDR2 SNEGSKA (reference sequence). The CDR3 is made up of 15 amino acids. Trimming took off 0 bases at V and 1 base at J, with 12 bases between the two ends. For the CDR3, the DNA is TGCAGTGCTAGAGATGCAGGGATGATCCAAGAGACCCAGTACTTC. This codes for CSARDAGMIQETQYF.

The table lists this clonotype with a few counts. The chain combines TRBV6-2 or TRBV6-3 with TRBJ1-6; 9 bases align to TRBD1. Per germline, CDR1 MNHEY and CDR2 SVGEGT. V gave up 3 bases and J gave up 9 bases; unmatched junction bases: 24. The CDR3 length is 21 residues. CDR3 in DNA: TGTGCCAGCAGTTATATGGGACAGGGTCGGGCCACAGTCCACACGGGTTCACCCCTCCACTTT. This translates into CASSYMGQGRATVHTGSPLHF.

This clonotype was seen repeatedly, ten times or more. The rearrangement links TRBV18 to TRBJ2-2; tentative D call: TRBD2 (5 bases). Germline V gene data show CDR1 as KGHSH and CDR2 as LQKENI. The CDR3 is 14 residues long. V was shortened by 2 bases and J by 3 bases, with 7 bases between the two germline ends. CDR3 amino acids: CASSPVRDTGELFF. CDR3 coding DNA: TGTGCCAGCTCACCAGTGCGGGACACCGGGGAGCTGTTTTTT.